The clone carrying this T cell receptor (beta chain) appeared a few times. This CDR3 has 13 amino acids. Germline loops: CDR1 MDHEN, CDR2 SYDVKM. V dropped 7 bases and J dropped 10; count of bases not matched to a gene: 5. These data originate in a study of blood T cell repertoires in COVID-19. Study context: Samples of COVID-19 (acute and convalescent) were obtained from the United States, Italy and Spain. Sample material is recorded as cDNA or gDNA derived from T cells, B-cell-depleted T cells, or PBMCs.

How the authors handled the data: Scientists estimated how many nucleated cells there were by amplifying reference gene primers. Assay used: immunoSEQ multiplex PCR; TCRdb lists only in-frame clones, some missing. The V and J calls and clone size were taken over from that table, and D and trimming were inferred from the DNA. The data contain about 150,000 clones, roughly nine tenths of them singletons. The clonotype was recovered from a woman in her seventies with acute or convalescent COVID-19. The rearrangement joins TRBV28 to TRBJ1-6; 9 bases map to TRBD1. The sample was peripheral blood. The CDR3, as DNA: TGTGCCAGCAACGACAGGGGGAGGTCACCCCTCCACTTT. Encoded protein: CASNDRGRSPLHF.